Listed below are T cell receptor beta chains from one sample, sequenced in a study of T cell responses to AZD1222 COVID-19 vaccine. Some clones are missing from TCRdb's copy, which holds only in-frame ones; the method was immunoSEQ multiplex PCR. Among about 25,000 clones, 70% to 90% were seen once, and the ten largest hold 6.5% to 10%. The source material was peripheral blood, sampled 28 days after the second AZD1222 dose. Source of these receptors: an adult who received the AZD1222 COVID-19 vaccine. Both conserved end residues are trimmed from each CDR3. Fields, in order: clone size, D gene, V gene, CDR3 protein. A D gene is named only where the DNA matches it firmly. Clone size is not always given. Where it is, it says once, few, many or a class for expanded clones.

-	-	TRBV28	ASSLQGTEKLF
-	-	TRBV12-3/TRBV12-4	ASSARGRAPLH
-	-	TRBV7-3	ASSPTSSYNEQF
-	-	TRBV7-9	ASNRARPDTEAF
-	TRBD1	TRBV7-2	ASSLGTGEY
-	-	TRBV20-1	SAKQGPGYT
-	TRBD2	TRBV5-4	ASSFRTSGHYEQY
-	-	TRBV19	ASSQKTRAGELF
-	-	TRBV27	ASSLSPANYGYT
few	TRBD2	TRBV12-3/TRBV12-4	ASSLTSGRARF
-	-	TRBV10-3	GASENTGELF
-	-	TRBV3-1/TRBV3-2	ASSQGGGRGNQPQH
-	TRBD1	TRBV5-1	ASSSTGGGAGSPLH
-	-	TRBV2	ASRTGPAGVEF
-	-	TRBV5-1	ASSSNAGALNSYEQY
-	-	TRBV24-1	ATSDYRSQPQH
-	-	TRBV29-1	SARPGGPGFNYGYT
-	TRBD2	TRBV24-1	ATSFGTSGSRGDIQY
-	-	TRBV7-2	ASSFGGAALNTEAF
-	-	TRBV9	ASSVDRGGGTDTQY
-	TRBD2	TRBV11-3	ASSLPVAGDPLEQF
-	TRBD2	TRBV2	ASSSMGGRAYEQY
-	-	TRBV20-1	SVGDYGYT
-	-	TRBV10-1	ASSPNQETQY
-	-	TRBV27	ASSSTGWNEQY
-	-	TRBV19	ASSQSAGDTQY
-	TRBD1	TRBV19	ASRQGATEAF
-	TRBD2	TRBV7-3	ASSLNGGNEQF
-	-	TRBV21-1	ASSKVGGTGELF
-	-	TRBV19	ASSIRDTEAF
-	-	TRBV5-1	ASSPTLGPNEKLF
-	-	TRBV24-1	ATSVGGAYNEQF
-	-	TRBV5-4	ASSTWGKGTSSTGELF
-	TRBD1	TRBV28	ASSYTGGGQPQH
-	TRBD1	TRBV10-3	AISGTGGSYEQY
-	-	TRBV6-1	ASSELKGYSNQPQH
-	TRBD1	TRBV11-2	ASSGDRGENQPQH